One and the same sample provided the 2 T cell receptor beta chains below, sequenced in a study of T cells in women clearing cervical HPV infection (dated 2018 in TCRdb). Preparation of the library involved the immunoSEQ multiplex PCR assay. The source is immuneACCESS, and TCRdb retained only in-frame sequences with V and J called. Part of the clones is not carried over; for the studies checked, unresolved V genes explain less than half of this, and the remainder is unexplained. This sample's table contains 9,000 to 15,000 clones. Roughly 25% of the sample belongs to the ten largest clones. The sequenced sample consisted of blood buffy coat. These receptors were collected from a woman between 18 and 69 years old with a cervical HPV16 infection that either progressed to CIN3+ or cleared (not recorded which).

As to this clone: The observed sequence ends 3 residues before the CDR3 terminus, with the missing tail filled in from the germline J gene. The chain joins TRBV12-3 or TRBV12-4 to TRBJ2-3; 10 bases align to TRBD2. The ends lost 4 bases at V and 4 bases at J; junction bases unmatched: 8. This CDR3 comprises 16 residues. The CDR3 bases that were read are TGTGCCAGCAGTTCCGGCTGGACTAGCGGATCAGATACG. It yields the protein CASSSGWTSGSDT. The CDR3 reads in full as CASSSGWTSGSDTQYF.

On this clone: The CDR3 end is not reached by the read, which stops 3 residues before it; the germline J gene fills it in. This chain joins TRBV20-1 and TRBJ2-3, with D perhaps TRBD2 (6 bases). Trimming cost V 3 bases and J 5 bases, with 15 bases left between them. Germline lookup yields CDR1 DFQATT and CDR2 SNEGSKA (reference sequence). This CDR3 has 14 residues. CDR3 bases read: TGCAGTGCTAGTCGTCTTTGGGGGGAAGATACG. Translated, it gives CSASRLWGEDT. The whole CDR3 protein reads CSASRLWGEDTQYF.